This T cell receptor beta chain appears in the sequencing data of a study of blood T cell repertoires in COVID-19. With 11 bases clipped from V and 2 bases from J, the junction kept 8 bases outside the gene matches. The CDR3 runs 14 residues. Germline V gene data show CDR1 as SEHNR and CDR2 as FQNEAQ (reference sequence). Seattle participants joined during active infection and were tracked over time. The repertoire was sequenced with immunoSEQ multiplex PCR; TCRdb's copy has only in-frame clones and lacks some. The table records some 180,000 clones, approximately 88% of them present only once. The rearrangement uses TRBV7-9 and TRBJ2-2; 7 bases fit TRBD1. This TCR was recovered from a woman aged 40 to 50 with COVID-19, enrolled during active disease. The sequencing sample was made of peripheral blood. This CDR3 is CAVPGQFNTGELFF. The CDR3 bases are TGTGCCGTGCCGGGACAGTTTAACACCGGGGAGCTGTTTTTT.